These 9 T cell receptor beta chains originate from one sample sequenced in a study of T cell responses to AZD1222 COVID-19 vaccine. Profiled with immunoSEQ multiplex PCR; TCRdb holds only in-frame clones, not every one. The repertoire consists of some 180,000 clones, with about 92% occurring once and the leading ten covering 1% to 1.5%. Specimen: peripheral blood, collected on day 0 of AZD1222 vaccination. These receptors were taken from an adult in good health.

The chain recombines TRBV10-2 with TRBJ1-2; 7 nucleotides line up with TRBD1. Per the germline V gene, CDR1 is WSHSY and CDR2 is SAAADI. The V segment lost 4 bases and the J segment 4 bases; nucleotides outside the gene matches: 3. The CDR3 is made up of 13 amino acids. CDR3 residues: CASSAGGAYGYTF. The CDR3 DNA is TGCGCCAGCAGTGCAGGGGGGGCCTATGGCTACACCTTC.

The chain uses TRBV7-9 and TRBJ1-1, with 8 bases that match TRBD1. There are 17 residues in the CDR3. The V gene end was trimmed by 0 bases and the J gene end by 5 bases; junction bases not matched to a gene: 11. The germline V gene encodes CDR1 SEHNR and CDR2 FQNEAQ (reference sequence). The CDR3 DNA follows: TGTGCCAGCAGCTTAGCAAGGGGCAGGGGGCTGCGTACTGAAGCTTTCTTT. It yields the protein CASSLARGRGLRTEAFF.

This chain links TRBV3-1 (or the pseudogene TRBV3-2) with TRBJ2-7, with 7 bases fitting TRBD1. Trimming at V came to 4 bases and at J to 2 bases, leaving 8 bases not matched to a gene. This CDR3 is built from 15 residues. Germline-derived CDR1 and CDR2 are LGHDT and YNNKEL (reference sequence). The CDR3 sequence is CASSRGTASTYEQYF. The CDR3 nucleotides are TGTGCCAGCAGCCGGGGGACAGCCAGTACCTACGAGCAGTACTTC.

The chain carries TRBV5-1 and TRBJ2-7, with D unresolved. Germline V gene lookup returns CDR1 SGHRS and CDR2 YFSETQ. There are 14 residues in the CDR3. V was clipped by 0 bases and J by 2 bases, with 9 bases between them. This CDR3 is CASSLDVGPYEQYF. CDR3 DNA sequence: TGCGCCAGCAGCTTGGATGTAGGGCCCTACGAGCAGTACTTC. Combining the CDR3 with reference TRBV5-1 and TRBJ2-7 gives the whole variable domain KAGVTQTPRYLIKTRGQQVTLSCSPISGHRSVSWYQQTPGQGLQFLFEYFSETQRNKGNFPGRFSGRQFSNSRSEMNVSTLELGDSALYLCASSLDVGPYEQYFGPGTRLTVT.

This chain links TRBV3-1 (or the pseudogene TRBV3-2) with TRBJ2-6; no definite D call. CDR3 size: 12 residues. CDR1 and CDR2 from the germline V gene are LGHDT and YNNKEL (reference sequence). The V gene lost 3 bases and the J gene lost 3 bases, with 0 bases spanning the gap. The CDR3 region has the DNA TGTGCCAGCAGCCATGGGGCCAACGTCCTGACTTTC. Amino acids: CASSHGANVLTF.

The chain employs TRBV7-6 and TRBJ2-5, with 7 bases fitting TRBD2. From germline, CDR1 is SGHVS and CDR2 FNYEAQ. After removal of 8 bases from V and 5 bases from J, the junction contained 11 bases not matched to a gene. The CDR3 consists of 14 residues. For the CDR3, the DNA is TGTGCCAGCCGCAGCTTGGGGGAGGGCGAGACCCAGTACTTC. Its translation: CASRSLGEGETQYF.

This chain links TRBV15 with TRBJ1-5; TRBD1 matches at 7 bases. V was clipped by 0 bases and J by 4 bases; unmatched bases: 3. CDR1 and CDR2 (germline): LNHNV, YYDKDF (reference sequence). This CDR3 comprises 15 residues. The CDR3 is CATSRDRDSNQPQHF. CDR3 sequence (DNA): TGTGCCACCAGCAGAGACCGGGACAGTAATCAGCCCCAGCATTTT.

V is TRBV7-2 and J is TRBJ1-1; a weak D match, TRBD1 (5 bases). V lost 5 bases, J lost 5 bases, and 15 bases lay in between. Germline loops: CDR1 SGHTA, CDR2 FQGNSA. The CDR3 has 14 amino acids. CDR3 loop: CASSPLAGQTEAFF. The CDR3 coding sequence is TGTGCCAGCAGCCCCCTGGCAGGACAAACTGAAGCTTTCTTT.

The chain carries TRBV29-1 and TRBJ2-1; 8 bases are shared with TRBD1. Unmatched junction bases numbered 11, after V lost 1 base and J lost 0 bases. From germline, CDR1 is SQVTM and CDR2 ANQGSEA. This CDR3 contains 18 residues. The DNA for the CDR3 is TGCAGCGTTGAAGGGGGCAGGGACAGGAGATACTCCTACAATGAGCAGTTCTTC. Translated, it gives CSVEGGRDRRYSYNEQFF.